The sequence of this T cell receptor beta chain was determined in a study of T cells in localized non-small cell lung cancer. Points from the study as a whole: The tumor had only one region sequenced, so heterogeneity remains possible. Longer overall survival accompanied higher blood T cell density. In adjacent lung appeared a median about 58 of the top 100 tumor clones. Among the tissues sampled, uninvolved adjacent lung had the highest T cell clonality, above tumor.

Germline trimming cut 2 bases from V and 7 bases from J; bases unmatched to any gene: 9. This CDR3 is built from 16 residues. Germline-derived CDR1 and CDR2 are LNHDA and SQIVND (reference sequence). The table came from immunoSEQ multiplex PCR; TCRdb's copy has only in-frame clones and leaves some out. In the table there are approximately 24,000 clones, 80% to 95% of which are singletons. This clone came up once. The antigen is unknown. The origin of this receptor is a female donor older than 55 with stage II squamous cell lung carcinoma. The chain combines TRBV19 with TRBJ2-2; 8 positions agree with TRBD2. Specimen: peripheral blood, collected before any cancer treatment. Here the CDR3 reads CASSISAGAPGGELFF. The CDR3 DNA follows: TGTGCCAGTAGTATATCAGCGGGGGCCCCCGGCGGGGAGCTGTTTTTT. Full variable domain (rest looked up from reference TRBV19 and TRBJ2-2): DGGITQSPKYLFRKEGQNVTLSCEQNLNHDAMYWYRQDPGQGLRLIYYSQIVNDFQKGDIAEGYSVSREKKESFPLTVTSAQKNPTAFYLCASSISAGAPGGELFFGEGSRLTVL.